The 9 T cell receptor beta chains below all came from one sample that was sequenced in a study of OX40 agonist ivuxolimab in advanced cancers. Repertoires were generated with immunoSEQ multiplex PCR, while TCRdb's copy carries only in-frame clones and drops some. The data show approximately 30,000 clones, 89% seen once. The sequencing used CD4+ or CD8+ T cells sorted from blood, collected in a trial of the OX40 agonist ivuxolimab. These receptor sequences come from an adult with an advanced solid tumor such as melanoma, head and neck, liver or kidney cancer.

The count of this clone is one. The gene calls are TRBV7-9 and TRBJ2-1; D is undetermined. The germline V and J ends were trimmed by 6 bases and 6 bases, with 6 bases remaining between them. In germline, CDR1 is SEHNR, CDR2 FQNEAQ (reference sequence). The length of the CDR3 is 11 residues. CDR3 protein: CASSFVNEQFF. CDR3 nucleotide sequence: TGTGCCAGCAGTTTCGTCAATGAGCAGTTCTTC.

The chain carries TRBV5-5 and TRBJ1-4; TRBD1 might be the D (6 bases). The germline V gene has CDR1 SGHKS and CDR2 YYEKEE (reference sequence). The CDR3 contains 15 residues. The germline V and J ends were trimmed by 4 bases and 3 bases, with 13 bases remaining between them. The CDR3 sequence is CASSPAGTPNEKLFF. CDR3 nucleotides: TGTGCCAGCAGCCCTGCAGGGACACCTAATGAAAAACTGTTTTTT.

The chain recombines TRBV2 with TRBJ2-3, with TRBD1 as a possible D gene (6 bases). Trimming removed 5 bases at V and 1 base at J, with 13 bases between. Germline values: CDR1 SNHLY, CDR2 FYNNEI. The CDR3 runs 15 residues. CDR3 DNA: TGTGCCAGCAGTATAGGGGGTTTTGGCACAGATACGCAGTATTTT. It encodes CASSIGGFGTDTQYF.

The V gene is TRBV19, the J gene TRBJ2-3; TRBD2 agrees at 8 bases. Germline CDR1 and CDR2: LNHDA and SQIVND (reference sequence). The V segment lost 2 bases and the J segment 7 bases; nucleotides outside the gene matches: 8. This CDR3 has 15 residues. For the CDR3, the DNA is TGTGCCAGTAGTATAACGGGGGGGGCAGGAAATACGCAGTATTTT. Encoded protein: CASSITGGAGNTQYF.

The chain recombines TRBV19 with TRBJ2-2; maybe TRBD1 (5 bases). In germline, CDR1 is LNHDA, CDR2 SQIVND (reference sequence). V lost 7 bases and J lost 6, with 24 bases in between. This CDR3 has 17 amino acids. The CDR3 bases are TGTGCCAGTACCCTAGGGCCAGGGTCGTCAGTCTCCGGGGAGCTGTTTTTT. Translating it yields CASTLGPGSSVSGELFF.

This clone is a singleton in its sample. This sequence joins TRBV5-4 and TRBJ2-4; D is uncertain. Germline CDR1 is SGHNT and CDR2 is YYREEE (reference sequence). With 4 bases removed from V and 5 bases from J, the gap between germline ends came to 10 bases. CDR3 size: 13 residues. The CDR3, as DNA: TGTGCCAGCAGCCAAGATCCCCAAAACATTCAGTACTTC. It specifies CASSQDPQNIQYF.

The gene calls are TRBV18 and TRBJ1-1; D is ambiguous. Germline CDR1 reads KGHSH; CDR2 reads LQKENI. CDR3 length: 14 amino acids. The germline V and J ends were trimmed by 4 bases and 1 base, with 10 bases remaining between them. CDR3 protein: CASSRATGNTEAFF. The CDR3 DNA follows: TGTGCCAGCTCACGAGCGACGGGGAACACTGAAGCTTTCTTT. The whole variable domain, filled in from reference TRBV18 and TRBJ1-1, reads NAGVMQNPRHLVRRRGQEARLRCSPMKGHSHVYWYRQLPEEGLKFMVYLQKENIIDESGMPKERFSAEFPKEGPSILRIQQVVRGDSAAYFCASSRATGNTEAFFGQGTRLTVV.

This clone was counted a few times. This chain joins TRBV7-2 and TRBJ2-2; unclear D gene. Germline CDR1 reads SGHTA; CDR2 reads FQGNSA. This CDR3 has 16 residues. V lost 4 bases to trimming and J lost 4 bases, with 16 bases between them. CDR3 amino acids: CASSSIRRRSTGELFF. DNA for the CDR3: TGTGCCAGCAGCTCAATAAGGCGCCGGAGCACCGGGGAGCTGTTTTTT. The entire variable domain, with the rest obtained from reference TRBV7-2 and TRBJ2-2, is as follows: GAGVSQSPSNKVTEKGKDVELRCDPISGHTALYWYRQSLGQGLEFLIYFQGNSAPDKSGLPSDRFSAERTGGSVSTLTIQRTQQEDSAVYLCASSSIRRRSTGELFFGEGSRLTVL.

V and J are TRBV7-3 and TRBJ2-3; D is undetermined. Germline CDR1 reads SGHTA; CDR2 reads FQGTGA. V lost 1 base and J 4 bases, leaving 9 bases between the germline ends. This CDR3 has 14 residues. The CDR3 DNA sequence: TGTGCCAGCAGCTTAAACCATGCGGCAGATACGCAGTATTTT. Encoded protein: CASSLNHAADTQYF.